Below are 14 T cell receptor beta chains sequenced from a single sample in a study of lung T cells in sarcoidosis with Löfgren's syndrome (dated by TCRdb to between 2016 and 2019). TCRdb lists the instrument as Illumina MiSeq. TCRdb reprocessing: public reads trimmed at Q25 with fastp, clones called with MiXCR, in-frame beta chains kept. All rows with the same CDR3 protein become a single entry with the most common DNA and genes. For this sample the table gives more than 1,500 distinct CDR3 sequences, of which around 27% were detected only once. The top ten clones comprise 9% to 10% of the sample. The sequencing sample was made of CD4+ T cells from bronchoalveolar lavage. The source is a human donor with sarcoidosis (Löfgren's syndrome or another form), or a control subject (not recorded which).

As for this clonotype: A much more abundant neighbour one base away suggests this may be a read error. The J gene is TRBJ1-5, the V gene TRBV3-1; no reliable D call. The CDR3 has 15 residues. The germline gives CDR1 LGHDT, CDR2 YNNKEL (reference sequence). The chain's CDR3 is CASSQEAGSNKPQHF. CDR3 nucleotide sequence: TGTGCCAGCAGCCAAGAAGCTGGTAGCAATAAGCCCCAGCATTTT.

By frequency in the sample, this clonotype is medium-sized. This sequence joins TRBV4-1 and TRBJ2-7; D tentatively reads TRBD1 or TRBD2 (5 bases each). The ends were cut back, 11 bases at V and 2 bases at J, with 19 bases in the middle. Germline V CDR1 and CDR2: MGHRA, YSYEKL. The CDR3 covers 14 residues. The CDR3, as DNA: TGCGCCTCTTCGTACCGGGACCCTCCCTACGAGCAGTACTTC. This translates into CASSYRDPPYEQYF.

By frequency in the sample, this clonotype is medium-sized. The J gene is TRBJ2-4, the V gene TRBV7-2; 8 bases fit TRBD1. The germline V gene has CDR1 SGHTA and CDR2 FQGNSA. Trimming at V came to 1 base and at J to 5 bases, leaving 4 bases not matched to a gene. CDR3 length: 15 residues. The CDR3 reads CASSLDRGSENIQYF. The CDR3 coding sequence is TGTGCCAGCAGCTTAGACAGGGGGAGCGAAAACATTCAGTACTTC.

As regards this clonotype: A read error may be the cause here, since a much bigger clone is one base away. CDR3 coding DNA: TGTGCCAGCGCTCACCCCGGGACACGAAGGGAATACGGGCAGTACTTC. Protein: CASAHPGTRREYGQYF. The gene calls are TRBV7-2 and TRBJ2-7, with TRBD1 as a possible D gene (6 bases). This CDR3 spans 16 amino acids. Germline assignment: CDR1 SGHTA and CDR2 FQGNSA.

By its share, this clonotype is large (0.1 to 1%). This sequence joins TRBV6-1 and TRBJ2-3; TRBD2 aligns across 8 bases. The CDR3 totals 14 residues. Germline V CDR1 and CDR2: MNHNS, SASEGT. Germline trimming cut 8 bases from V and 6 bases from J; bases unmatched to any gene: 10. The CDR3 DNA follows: TGTGCCAGCGTTAGCGGGACGGCCGGGGATACGCAGTATTTT. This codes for CASVSGTAGDTQYF.

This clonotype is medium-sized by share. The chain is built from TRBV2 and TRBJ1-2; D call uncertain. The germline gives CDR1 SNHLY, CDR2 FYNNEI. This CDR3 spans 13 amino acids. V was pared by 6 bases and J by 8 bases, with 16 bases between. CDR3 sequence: CASSITGREGYTF. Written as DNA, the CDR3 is TGTGCCAGCAGCATAACCGGGAGAGAGGGCTACACCTTC.

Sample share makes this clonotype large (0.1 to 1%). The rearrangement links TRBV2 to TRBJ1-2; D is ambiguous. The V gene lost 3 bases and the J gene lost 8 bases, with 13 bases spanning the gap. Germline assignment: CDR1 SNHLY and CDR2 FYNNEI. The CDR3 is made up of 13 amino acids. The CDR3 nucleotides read TGTGCCAGCAGTGAGTCTGGTCCCGGAGGCTACACCTTC. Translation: CASSESGPGGYTF.

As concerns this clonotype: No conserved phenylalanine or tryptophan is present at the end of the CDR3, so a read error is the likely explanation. CDR3 bases: TGTGCCAGCAGTCTGACTAGCGGGAGGGCCAATGAGCAGTTCCTC. It is translated as CASSLTSGRANEQFL. The chain combines TRBV2 with TRBJ2-1, with 14 bases that match TRBD2. The length of the CDR3 is 15 residues. Germline CDR1 is SNHLY and CDR2 is FYNNEI. The V gene end was trimmed by 5 bases and the J gene end by 6 bases; junction bases not matched to a gene: 3.

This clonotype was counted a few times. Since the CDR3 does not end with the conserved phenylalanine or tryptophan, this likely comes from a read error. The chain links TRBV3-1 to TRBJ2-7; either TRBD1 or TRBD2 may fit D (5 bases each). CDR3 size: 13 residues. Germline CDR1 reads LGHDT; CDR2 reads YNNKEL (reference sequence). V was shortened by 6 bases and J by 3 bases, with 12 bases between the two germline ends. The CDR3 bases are TGTGCCAGCAGACCCCGGGACCGCTACGAGCAGTACTCC. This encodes CASRPRDRYEQYS.

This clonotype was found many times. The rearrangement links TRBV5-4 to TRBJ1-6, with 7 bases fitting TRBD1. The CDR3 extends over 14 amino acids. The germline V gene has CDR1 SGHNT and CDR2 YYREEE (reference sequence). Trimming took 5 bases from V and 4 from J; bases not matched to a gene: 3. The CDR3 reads CASSRDRYNSPLHF. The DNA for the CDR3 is TGTGCCAGCAGTCGGGACAGATATAATTCACCCCTCCACTTT.

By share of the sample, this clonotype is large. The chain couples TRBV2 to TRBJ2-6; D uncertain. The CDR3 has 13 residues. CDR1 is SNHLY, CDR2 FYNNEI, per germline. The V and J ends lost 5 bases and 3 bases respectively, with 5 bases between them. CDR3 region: CASSYLGANVLTF. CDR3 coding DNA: TGTGCCAGCAGTTACCTTGGGGCCAACGTCCTGACTTTC.

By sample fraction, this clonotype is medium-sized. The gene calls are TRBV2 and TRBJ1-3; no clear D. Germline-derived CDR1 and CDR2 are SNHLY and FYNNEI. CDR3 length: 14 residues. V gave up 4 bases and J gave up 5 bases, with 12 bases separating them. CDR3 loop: CASSGVGGRNTIYF. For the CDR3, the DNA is TGTGCCAGCAGTGGGGTCGGCGGTCGAAACACCATATATTTT. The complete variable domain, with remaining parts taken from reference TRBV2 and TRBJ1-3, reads EPEVTQTPSHQVTQMGQEVILRCVPISNHLYFYWYRQILGQKVEFLVSFYNNEISEKSEIFDDQFSVERPDGSNFTLKIRSTKLEDSAMYFCASSGVGGRNTIYFGEGSWLTVV.

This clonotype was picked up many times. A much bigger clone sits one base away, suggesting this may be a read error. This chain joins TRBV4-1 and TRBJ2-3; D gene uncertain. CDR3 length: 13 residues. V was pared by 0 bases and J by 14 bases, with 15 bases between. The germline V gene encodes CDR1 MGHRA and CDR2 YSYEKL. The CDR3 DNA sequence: TGCGCCAGCAGCCAAGATTCGGGTGGGGTAGGGTATTTT. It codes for CASSQDSGGVGYF.

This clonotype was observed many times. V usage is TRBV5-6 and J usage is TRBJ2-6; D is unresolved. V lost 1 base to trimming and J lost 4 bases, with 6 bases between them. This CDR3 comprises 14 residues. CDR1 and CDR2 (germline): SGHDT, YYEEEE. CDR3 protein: CASSLTTGANVLTF. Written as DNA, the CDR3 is TGTGCCAGCAGCTTGACCACGGGGGCCAACGTCCTGACTTTC.